Listed below are T cell receptor beta chains from one sample, sequenced in a study of cytomegalovirus exposure and HLA in healthy donors. Sequencing used immunoSEQ multiplex PCR; TCRdb keeps in-frame clones, though not all of them. In the table there are 200,000 to 250,000 clones, about 77% of which are singletons. The sample comprised PBMCs. Receptors were obtained from a young woman in good health and CMV-seronegative. Both conserved end residues are part of each CDR3. A D gene is named only where the DNA matches it firmly.

j_call: TRBJ1-2; v_call: TRBV5-1; d_call: -; cdr3_aa: CASSLSPGSGYGYTF
j_call: TRBJ2-1; v_call: TRBV7-9; d_call: -; cdr3_aa: CASSLGGRGPSYNEQFF
j_call: TRBJ1-3; v_call: TRBV19; d_call: -; cdr3_aa: CASNQGTKISGNTIYF
j_call: TRBJ1-1; v_call: TRBV27; d_call: TRBD1; cdr3_aa: CASSLGTGVSTEAFF
j_call: TRBJ1-2; v_call: TRBV14; d_call: -; cdr3_aa: CASSPNREGWANYGYTF
j_call: TRBJ2-1; v_call: TRBV9; d_call: TRBD2; cdr3_aa: CASSVASGGNNEQFF
j_call: TRBJ2-1; v_call: TRBV18; d_call: TRBD2; cdr3_aa: CASSVLAGGSYNEQFF
j_call: TRBJ1-2; v_call: TRBV6-6; d_call: TRBD1; cdr3_aa: CASSYGQGADGYTF
j_call: TRBJ1-4; v_call: TRBV5-1; d_call: -; cdr3_aa: CASSQDRLSEKLFF
j_call: TRBJ2-5; v_call: TRBV30; d_call: -; cdr3_aa: CAWSRLPETQYF
j_call: TRBJ1-3; v_call: TRBV29-1; d_call: -; cdr3_aa: CSARLDSSGNTIYF
j_call: TRBJ1-1; v_call: TRBV7-2; d_call: -; cdr3_aa: CASSLEGGRRAFF
j_call: TRBJ2-5; v_call: TRBV7-2; d_call: TRBD2; cdr3_aa: CASSGALAGAVETQYF
j_call: TRBJ1-4; v_call: TRBV5-1; d_call: -; cdr3_aa: CASGEEGRNEKLFF
j_call: TRBJ2-7; v_call: TRBV2; d_call: TRBD1; cdr3_aa: CASSEGDRAYEQYF
j_call: TRBJ1-1; v_call: TRBV2; d_call: -; cdr3_aa: CAKVPQGLSTEAFF
j_call: TRBJ2-5; v_call: TRBV7-3; d_call: TRBD1; cdr3_aa: CASSGQGPGEAQYF
j_call: TRBJ1-2; v_call: TRBV2; d_call: -; cdr3_aa: CALRVGAYGYTF
j_call: TRBJ2-1; v_call: TRBV5-6; d_call: TRBD2; cdr3_aa: CASSFGLAGGPYNEQFF
j_call: TRBJ1-2; v_call: TRBV18; d_call: TRBD1; cdr3_aa: CASSPKGTANYGYTF
j_call: TRBJ2-1; v_call: TRBV5-1; d_call: -; cdr3_aa: CASSLGLDKGEQFF
j_call: TRBJ1-2; v_call: TRBV15; d_call: TRBD1; cdr3_aa: CATSRGWGQDLYGYTF
j_call: TRBJ1-2; v_call: TRBV4-2; d_call: -; cdr3_aa: CASSQDGAGRNYGYTF
j_call: TRBJ2-2; v_call: TRBV30; d_call: -; cdr3_aa: CACGHLKGTGELFF
j_call: TRBJ1-1; v_call: TRBV29-1; d_call: -; cdr3_aa: CSVFHREAFF
j_call: TRBJ2-2; v_call: TRBV6-4; d_call: -; cdr3_aa: CASSYSEQGNTGELFF
j_call: TRBJ2-3; v_call: TRBV7-3; d_call: -; cdr3_aa: CASSFTGDGTDTQYF
j_call: TRBJ2-6; v_call: TRBV7-2; d_call: TRBD1; cdr3_aa: CDSSQQGATLLSGANVLTF
j_call: TRBJ2-5; v_call: TRBV5-1; d_call: -; cdr3_aa: CASSLSNPGQETQYF
j_call: TRBJ1-2; v_call: TRBV7-9; d_call: -; cdr3_aa: CASSLAGQGGYTF